This T cell receptor beta chain originates from a study of blood T cells in healthy people across ages. Study-wide points: Unsorted PBMCs prevented conclusive naive versus antigen-experienced comparison.

Isolation per sample recovered at least 7 million PBMCs. Germline V lookup: CDR1 KGHSY, CDR2 FQNENV. Trimming left V 0 bases short and J 2 bases short, with 11 bases between. The CDR3 sequence is 16 residues long. The use of a sample-barcoded 5' primer and a J-beta primer mix characterized a second PCR of 7 to 11 cycles. Using its own MiXCR run on the 5' RACE reads, TCRdb lists one record per CDR3 protein. Of 700,000 to 800,000 distinct CDR3 sequences in the sample, about 40% are singletons; the top ten hold more than 20%. A remark on this clonotype: The target antigen is unknown.

V gene TRBV16 combines with J gene TRBJ2-1, with TRBD1 as a possible D gene (6 bases). The TCR sequence derives from a woman aged 55-69 years in good health. The sequenced sample consisted of blood. The CDR3 bases are TGTGCCAGCAGCCAATCTCCAGGGGCGCCCTACAATGAGCAGTTCTTC. Translating it yields CASSQSPGAPYNEQFF.